A single sample is the source of the 20 T cell receptor beta chains below, sequenced in a study of CD8+ T cells in alopecia areata. Following extraction, RNA underwent reverse transcription to cDNA, which served as the sequencing template. The repertoire was sequenced with immunoSEQ multiplex PCR; TCRdb's copy has only in-frame clones and lacks some. The table has approximately 150,000 clones, less than 65% seen once. Sequenced sample: CD8+ T cells sorted from blood. The receptors originated from a human donor in good health.

The sample holds a few counts of this clone. The chain has TRBV12-5 and TRBJ2-1; unclear D gene. CDR1 is LGHNT, CDR2 FRNRAP, per germline. Trimming took 1 base from V and 9 from J, leaving 10 bases between them. This CDR3 has 13 amino acids. CDR3 in amino acids: CASGLGNQFEQFF. CDR3 DNA: TGTGCTAGTGGTTTGGGAAACCAGTTTGAGCAGTTCTTC.

This clone has a handful of counts. V usage is TRBV7-9 and J usage is TRBJ2-7; TRBD1 might be the D (6 bases). V was cut by 5 bases and J by 2 bases, with 19 bases left in between. The V gene's germline CDR1 is SEHNR and CDR2 FQNEAQ (reference sequence). The CDR3 length is 16 residues. This CDR3 is CASSLYPRAGAYEQYF. As DNA, the CDR3 is TGTGCCAGCAGCCTCTACCCTAGGGCAGGGGCCTACGAGCAGTACTTC.

V usage is TRBV7-9 and J usage is TRBJ2-7, with D possibly TRBD2 on 6 matching bases. The CDR3 runs 16 residues. The V end lost 5 bases, the J end lost 2 bases, and 19 bases lay between the germline ends. Germline V gene sequence: CDR1 SEHNR, CDR2 FQNEAQ (reference sequence). The DNA of the CDR3 is TGTGCCAGCAGCCCCCCCCTTAGCGGAACCACCTACGAGCAGTACTTC. Protein: CASSPPLSGTTYEQYF.

The chain has TRBV4-1 and TRBJ2-2; TRBD1 is a possible D gene (6 bases). Per the germline V gene, CDR1 is MGHRA and CDR2 is YSYEKL. This CDR3 region has 15 residues. V was trimmed by 7 bases and J by 4 bases, leaving 16 bases between them. In DNA, the CDR3 is TGCGCCAGCAACAATTTACAGGGAAGCACCGGGGAGCTGTTTTTT. This encodes CASNNLQGSTGELFF.

This clone was seen just once. The chain carries TRBV6-1 and TRBJ2-7; D is ambiguous. The germline V and J ends were trimmed by 4 bases and 2 bases, with 3 bases remaining between them. The CDR3 contains 11 residues. CDR1 is MNHNS, CDR2 SASEGT, per germline. The CDR3 coding sequence is TGTGCCAGCAGTGGGACCTACGAGCAGTACTTC. Protein product: CASSGTYEQYF.

This clone was detected a few times. The rearrangement uses TRBV6-1 and TRBJ2-7, with 8 bases lining up with TRBD2. The germline V gene encodes CDR1 MNHNS and CDR2 SASEGT. The junction had 6 bases not matched to a gene; V was cut back by 2 bases and J by 0 bases. The CDR3 is made up of 16 amino acids. The CDR3 here is CASSESAGGLSYEQYF. The CDR3 DNA reads as TGTGCCAGCAGTGAATCGGCGGGAGGACTCTCCTACGAGCAGTACTTC.

The gene calls are TRBV4-1 and TRBJ2-7, with a possible D match to TRBD2 (5 bases). This CDR3 is 13 amino acids long. The V and J ends lost 5 bases and 0 bases respectively, with 8 bases between them. In germline, CDR1 is MGHRA, CDR2 YSYEKL. CDR3: CASSFRDSYEQYF. The DNA for the CDR3 is TGCGCCAGCAGCTTCCGGGACTCCTACGAGCAGTACTTC.

This clone was seen more than once but under ten times. At one end, the junction sequence differs from germline, possibly due to a read error. This rearrangement joins TRBV30 to TRBJ2-1, with TRBD2 as a possible D gene (6 bases). The CDR3 is 15 residues long. CDR1 GTSNPN and CDR2 SVGIG come from the germline V gene (reference sequence). CDR3 nucleotide sequence: TGTGCCTGTAGTGGCGGGACCAGCTCCTACAATGAGCAGTTCTTC. Protein: CACSGGTSSYNEQFF. Full variable domain (outside the CDR3, taken from reference TRBV30 and TRBJ2-1): SQTIHQWPATLVQPVGSPLSLECTVEGTSNPNLYWYRQAAGRGLQLLFYSVGIGQISSEVPQNLSASRPQDRQFILSSKKLLLSDSGFYLCACSGGTSSYNEQFFGPGTRLTVL.

The chain recombines TRBV28 with TRBJ2-5, with a tentative D call TRBD2 (6 bases). CDR3 size: 17 residues. The V gene lost 4 bases and the J gene lost 5 bases, with 23 bases spanning the gap. Germline V gene data show CDR1 as MDHEN and CDR2 as SYDVKM. CDR3 DNA sequence: TGTGCCAGCAGTTCCCCTCTCGGAGGAGGGTGGGAGGAGACCCAGTACTTC. Translation gives CASSSPLGGGWEETQYF.

This chain joins TRBV18 and TRBJ1-4; no clear D gene. Germline V gives CDR1 KGHSH, CDR2 LQKENI. Trimming removed 2 bases at V and 8 bases at J, with 12 bases between. The CDR3 contains 14 residues. The CDR3: CASSPDEDLEKLFF. CDR3 DNA sequence: TGTGCCAGCTCACCAGATGAAGATTTGGAAAAACTGTTTTTT.

The genes are TRBV4-1 and TRBJ2-7; D possibly corresponds to TRBD1 (6 bases). Germline CDR1 MGHRA, CDR2 YSYEKL. V was shortened by 2 bases and J by 3 bases, with 14 bases between the two germline ends. CDR3 length: 15 amino acids. CDR3 sequence reads: CASSQRWSDSYEQYF. CDR3 nucleotide sequence: TGCGCCAGCAGCCAAAGATGGTCGGACAGCTACGAGCAGTACTTC.

This chain links TRBV5-1 with TRBJ2-2; 10 nucleotides line up with TRBD2. There are 17 residues in the CDR3. Trimming cost V 0 bases and J 3 bases; bases outside gene matches: 5. Germline V gene lookup returns CDR1 SGHRS and CDR2 YFSETQ. The CDR3 nucleotides read TGCGCCAGCAGCTTGGTCCTAGCGGGAGTGGACACCGGGGAGCTGTTTTTT. It encodes CASSLVLAGVDTGELFF.

The gene calls are TRBV6-1 and TRBJ2-7; 9 nucleotides agree with TRBD1. The CDR3 is 16 amino acids. J lost 5 bases, V lost 6 bases, and 14 bases had no gene match. CDR1 is MNHNS, CDR2 SASEGT, per germline. The CDR3 here is CASRETGGVLWDEQYF. CDR3 nucleotides: TGTGCCAGCAGGGAAACAGGGGGCGTCCTCTGGGACGAGCAGTACTTC.

This clone appeared a single time. The chain carries TRBV15 and TRBJ2-5, with D possibly being TRBD2 (6 bases). Germline loops: CDR1 LNHNV, CDR2 YYDKDF (reference sequence). Deletions cut 3 bases from V and 5 bases from J, with 13 bases between. This CDR3 is built from 14 residues. The CDR3 spells CATSRQEGLETQYF. The CDR3 nucleotides read TGTGCCACCAGCAGGCAGGAGGGGTTGGAGACCCAGTACTTC.

The chain employs TRBV2 and TRBJ1-2; no clear D. V lost 4 bases and J 0 bases, leaving 6 bases between the germline ends. The CDR3 consists of 13 residues. CDR1 and CDR2 (germline): SNHLY, FYNNEI. The CDR3 coding sequence is TGTGCCAGCAGTGGGGAATCTAACTATGGCTACACCTTC. Encoded protein: CASSGESNYGYTF.

The chain recombines TRBV5-1 with TRBJ2-3; the D gene could be TRBD1 or TRBD2 (7 bases each). The CDR3 spans 16 residues. V lost 4 bases to trimming and J lost 4 bases, with 19 bases between them. CDR1 and CDR2 from the germline V gene are SGHRS and YFSETQ. The CDR3 nucleotides are TGCGCCAGCAGCCAAGTGGGAGGGGGCTGGTCAGATACGCAGTATTTT. Translated, it gives CASSQVGGGWSDTQYF.

This clone was seen a few times. The rearrangement joins TRBV10-3 to TRBJ2-7; 7 bases map to TRBD2. J lost 2 bases, V lost 2 bases, and 6 bases had no gene match. This CDR3 comprises 15 residues. Germline-derived CDR1 and CDR2 are ENHRY and SYGVKD. The CDR3 region is CAISEAGAGAYEQYF. The DNA of the CDR3 is TGTGCCATCAGTGAGGCGGGAGCGGGCGCCTACGAGCAGTACTTC.

This clone has just a few counts. The chain couples TRBV10-3 to TRBJ2-7, with D possibly being TRBD1 or TRBD2 (5 bases each). CDR3 length equals 13 residues. Between the trimmed V and J ends, which lost 2 bases and 5 bases, there was a span of 10 bases. Germline V CDR1 and CDR2: ENHRY, SYGVKD. CDR3 sequence reads: CAISEPGSHEQYF. The CDR3 DNA is TGTGCCATCAGTGAGCCAGGGAGCCACGAGCAGTACTTC.

This sequence joins TRBV6-1 and TRBJ2-2; no clear D. The V end was cut by 4 bases, the J end by 7 bases, with 13 bases between. The CDR3 consists of 14 residues. Germline loops: CDR1 MNHNS, CDR2 SASEGT. CDR3 sequence reads: CASSGFGSSGELFF. The DNA for the CDR3 is TGTGCCAGCAGTGGATTCGGATCCAGCGGGGAGCTGTTTTTT.

The chain links TRBV6-5 to TRBJ1-1, with unresolved D. Trimming stripped 3 bases from V and 4 bases from J, with 9 bases between. The V gene's germline CDR1 is MNHEY and CDR2 SVGAGI. The CDR3 has 13 amino acids. CDR3 DNA sequence: TGTGCCAGCAGTTATGGGGAAATCACTGAAGCTTTCTTT. Protein: CASSYGEITEAFF.